This TCR beta chain derives from a study of spatial heterogeneity in lung cancer. As concerns this clonotype: The antigen is unknown.

Regarding time point: sample taken at primary tumor resection. The donor population consisted of about 75 patients with untreated, early-stage non-small cell lung cancer. TCRs were sequenced from unsorted whole RNA of tumor, nontumor lung or PBMC. This CDR3 spans 15 amino acids. Trimming removed 5 bases from V and 5 bases from J, with 18 bases in between. The germline CDR1 and CDR2 sequences are MNHEY and SMNVEV (reference sequence). One entry per CDR3 protein results from TCRdb running MiXCR on the 5' RACE reads. The data show tens of thousands of distinct CDR3 sequences, approximately 7.2% seen once. Study-wide findings and caveats: Follow-up blood showed ubiquitous expanded tumor TCRs less than blood at resection did.

The starting material was PBMCs, obtained at surgery. The receptor was isolated from a female donor with early-stage non-small cell lung cancer. The chain recombines TRBV27 with TRBJ2-5; D may be TRBD1 (5 bases). CDR3: CASSTLLGAPETQYF. DNA for the CDR3: TGTGCCAGCAGTACCCTATTAGGGGCCCCTGAGACCCAGTACTTC.